This T cell receptor (beta chain) derives from a study of cytomegalovirus exposure and HLA in healthy donors. Overall study findings and caveats: A few CMV-associated chains proved CMV antigen-specific in vitro. It was reportedly the case that the classifier diagnosed cytomegalovirus status with high specificity and sensitivity.

Regarding this clone: Its specificity is not known.

Method: immunoSEQ multiplex PCR; TCRdb's copy keeps in-frame clones and lacks some. This table holds some 260,000 clones, approximately 84% found once. Germline CDR1 MDHEN, CDR2 SYDVKM. CDR3 length: 15 amino acids. The V gene end was trimmed by 6 bases and the J gene end by 5 bases; junction bases not matched to a gene: 11. This clonotype was obtained from a man aged 18 to 29 in good health and CMV-seropositive. The sequencing input was PBMCs. This sequence joins TRBV28 and TRBJ2-7, with 9 bases identical to TRBD1. The CDR3 loop reads CASRRPGQGLHEQYF. As DNA, the CDR3 is TGTGCCAGCAGGCGACCGGGACAGGGTCTCCACGAGCAGTACTTC.